The present entry profiles one T cell receptor (beta chain) with its context. These data originate in a study of blood T cell repertoires in COVID-19. Authors' methods: Estimation of nucleated cell counts was performed using reference gene primer amplification. The repertoire was sequenced with immunoSEQ multiplex PCR; TCRdb's copy has only in-frame clones and lacks some. The D gene and trimming were derived from the DNA, and the V and J assignments and clone size from that table. This table has under 250,000 clones, approximately 89% appearing once. CDR3 size: 14 residues. The germline V gene has CDR1 SQVTM and CDR2 ANQGSEA. The V segment lost 4 bases and the J segment 3 bases; nucleotides outside the gene matches: 8.

The receptor was derived from a woman aged 40 to 50 with acute or convalescent COVID-19. Sequenced input: peripheral blood. The rearrangement joins TRBV29-1 to TRBJ1-1; 7 bases fit TRBD1. Here the CDR3 reads CSVGQGVSYTEAFF. As DNA, the CDR3 is TGCAGCGTTGGACAGGGAGTTTCGTACACTGAAGCTTTCTTT.